What follows are 32 T cell receptor beta chains derived from one specimen sequenced in a study of sequential checkpoint blockade in melanoma. Treatment denoted: randomized to nivolumab then ipilimumab (arm A) or the reverse (arm B). The repertoire was sequenced with immunoSEQ multiplex PCR; TCRdb's copy has only in-frame clones and lacks some. This table holds 18,000 or so clones, around 69% found once. The material sequenced was CD8+ T cells sorted from blood (inferred from file names), taken from a patient given nivolumab and ipilimumab in sequence. The receptors were sampled from a human donor with melanoma.

This clone has at least ten counts. The rearrangement joins TRBV7-2 to TRBJ1-2; perhaps TRBD1 as D (5 bases). This CDR3 spans 16 amino acids. V gave up 0 bases and J gave up 4 bases, with 15 bases separating them. In germline, CDR1 is SGHTA, CDR2 FQGNSA. The CDR3 DNA follows: TGTGCCAGCAGCTTAGCGAGCGGGAGGGACTCCTATGGCTACACCTTC. It encodes CASSLASGRDSYGYTF.

This clone is medium-sized (0.01 to 0.1%) within its sample. This chain uses TRBV2 with TRBJ2-1, with 9 positions matching TRBD1. The CDR3 runs to 13 residues. The junction had 6 bases not matched to a gene; V was cut back by 7 bases and J by 8 bases. Germline V gives CDR1 SNHLY, CDR2 FYNNEI. CDR3 region: CASTRTGEYEQFF. For the CDR3, the DNA is TGTGCCAGCACAAGGACAGGGGAATATGAGCAGTTCTTC.

The CDR3 DNA reads TGTGCCAGTAGTGAGGGGACAGGGAGTAATCCCTACGAGCAGTACTTC. Its translation is CASSEGTGSNPYEQYF. The V gene is TRBV19, the J gene TRBJ2-7; 9 nucleotides match TRBD1. The V gene end was trimmed by 5 bases and the J gene end by 2 bases; junction bases not matched to a gene: 10. The CDR3 has 16 residues. CDR1 LNHDA and CDR2 SQIVND come from the germline V gene (reference sequence). The variable domain in full, completed from reference TRBV19 and TRBJ2-7, reads DGGITQSPKYLFRKEGQNVTLSCEQNLNHDAMYWYRQDPGQGLRLIYYSQIVNDFQKGDIAEGYSVSREKKESFPLTVTSAQKNPTAFYLCASSEGTGSNPYEQYFGPGTRLTVT.

Only a few counts were recorded for this clone. The sample has other DNA sequences that encode this CDR3 too. The chain combines TRBV7-9 with TRBJ1-1; maybe TRBD1 (6 bases). The germline gives CDR1 SEHNR, CDR2 FQNEAQ (reference sequence). V was pared by 0 bases and J by 5 bases, with 10 bases between. This CDR3 has 14 amino acids. DNA of the CDR3: TGTGCCAGCAGCTTAGCTGGACAGACGACTGAAGCTTTCTTT. Amino acid sequence: CASSLAGQTTEAFF.

Worth noting for this clone: Compared with germline, one end of the junction differs, possibly owing to a read error. This chain connects TRBV7-7 to TRBJ2-2; D unclear. The CDR3 extends over 16 amino acids. The germline V gene has CDR1 SSHAT and CDR2 FNYEAQ (reference sequence). CDR3 sequence (DNA): TGTGCTAGCAGCTTAGTATACAGCCAGAACACCGGGGAGCTGTTTTTT. Amino acid sequence: CASSLVYSQNTGELFF.

V usage is TRBV2 and J usage is TRBJ2-6, with 9 bases that match TRBD2. V shed 7 bases, J shed 4 bases, and the junction held 11 bases outside the gene matches. CDR1 SNHLY and CDR2 FYNNEI come from the germline V gene. The CDR3 has 17 residues. The CDR3 loop reads CASKAGGGFSGANVLTF. CDR3 sequence (DNA): TGTGCCAGCAAGGCGGGGGGGGGCTTCTCAGGGGCCAACGTCCTGACTTTC.

J is TRBJ2-7 and V is TRBV6-1; D is perhaps TRBD1 (7 bases). CDR3 size: 14 residues. Looked up from germline, CDR1 is MNHNS and CDR2 is SASEGT. V lost 7 bases and J 4 bases, leaving 17 bases between the germline ends. The CDR3 sequence is CASMRDSLAYEQYF. In DNA form, the CDR3 reads TGTGCCAGCATGCGGGACAGTTTAGCTTACGAGCAGTACTTC.

The V and J genes are TRBV6-4 and TRBJ1-3, with D possibly being TRBD1 (5 bases). V dropped 8 bases and J dropped 6 bases, with 23 bases sitting between them. The germline V gene has CDR1 MRHNA and CDR2 SNTAGT. CDR3 length equals 16 residues. For the CDR3, the DNA is TGTGCCAGCGGTCGCGGAACCAGGGATAACATAAACACCATATATTTT. It translates to CASGRGTRDNINTIYF.

The rearrangement uses TRBV6-5 and TRBJ1-4; no definite D call. The germline V gene has CDR1 MNHEY and CDR2 SVGAGI. V lost 5 bases and J lost 5, with 12 bases in between. The CDR3 has 14 amino acids. CDR3 protein: CASSAWAPNEKLFF. The CDR3 bases are TGTGCCAGCAGTGCCTGGGCCCCGAATGAAAAACTGTTTTTT.

Comment on this clone: The same CDR3 can be traced to other DNA sequences in this sample. The chain combines TRBV5-1 with TRBJ2-1; possibly TRBD2 for D (6 bases). The CDR3 loop spans 14 amino acids. The germline gives CDR1 SGHRS, CDR2 YFSETQ. Trimming left V 4 bases short and J 3 bases short, with 11 bases between. CDR3 in DNA: TGCGCCAGCAGCCTCGGGGGTGGCTACAATGAGCAGTTCTTC. Amino acid sequence: CASSLGGGYNEQFF.

The V gene is TRBV5-8, the J gene TRBJ2-7; 8 nucleotides line up with TRBD1. The junction had 4 bases not matched to a gene; V was cut back by 4 bases and J by 1 base. CDR1 and CDR2 (germline): SGHTS, YDEGEE. This CDR3 comprises 14 residues. The DNA of the CDR3 is TGTGCCAGCAGCACCGGGGACAGGTCCTACGAGCAGTACTTC. As protein: CASSTGDRSYEQYF.

This chain links TRBV6-5 with TRBJ2-1, with D maybe TRBD2 (6 bases). Germline V gene lookup returns CDR1 MNHEY and CDR2 SVGAGI. This CDR3 comprises 15 residues. V lost 4 bases, J lost 6 bases, and 16 bases lay in between. CDR3 protein: CASSFFVDYGNEQFF. As DNA, the CDR3 is TGTGCCAGCAGTTTTTTTGTGGACTACGGCAATGAGCAGTTCTTC.

This chain uses TRBV27 with TRBJ2-7, with TRBD2 matching 11 bases. Per the germline V gene, CDR1 is MNHEY and CDR2 is SMNVEV (reference sequence). The V gene end was trimmed by 5 bases and the J gene end by 3 bases; junction bases not matched to a gene: 3. The CDR3 length is 14 residues. The chain's CDR3 is CASSLLAGVYEQYF. The CDR3 region has the DNA TGTGCCAGCAGTCTACTAGCGGGAGTCTACGAGCAGTACTTC.

This chain links TRBV6-5 with TRBJ2-5; D is perhaps TRBD2 (8 bases). The CDR3 spans 15 residues. Trimming cost V 10 bases and J 3 bases, with 21 bases left between them. The germline CDR1 and CDR2 sequences are MNHEY and SVGAGI. CDR3 amino acids: CATTTGGGEKETQYF. Here the CDR3 DNA reads TGTGCCACAACCACGGGAGGGGGCGAGAAAGAGACCCAGTACTTC.

This chain connects TRBV6-5 to TRBJ1-1; D unclear. Trimming shortened V by 2 bases and J by 0 bases, and 13 bases separated the two germline ends. From germline, CDR1 is MNHEY and CDR2 SVGAGI. The CDR3 is 16 residues long. For the CDR3, the DNA is TGTGCCAGCAGTTACCCTCCGGGTGAAATGAACACTGAAGCTTTCTTT. It encodes CASSYPPGEMNTEAFF.

This clone was detected a few times. The chain couples TRBV7-3 to TRBJ1-1; tentative D call: TRBD1 (6 bases). The V and J ends lost 1 base and 8 bases respectively, with 11 bases between them. CDR3 length equals 13 residues. Germline CDR1 and CDR2: SGHTA and FQGTGA. DNA of the CDR3: TGTGCCAGCAGCTTAATGGATGGGGGCGAAGCTTTCTTT. It specifies CASSLMDGGEAFF. The whole variable domain, remainder taken from reference TRBV7-3 and TRBJ1-1, is GAGVSQTPSNKVTEKGKYVELRCDPISGHTALYWYRQSLGQGPEFLIYFQGTGAADDSGLPNDRFFAVRPEGSVSTLKIQRTERGDSAVYLCASSLMDGGEAFFGQGTRLTVV.

The CDR3 here is CASSPRDSSNTEAFF. As DNA, the CDR3 is TGTGCCAGCAGCCCCCGGGACAGCTCGAACACTGAAGCTTTCTTT. V is TRBV7-2 and J is TRBJ1-1; TRBD1 agrees at 7 bases. CDR3 length equals 15 residues. With V trimmed by 5 bases and J by 1 base, 7 bases remained unmatched. Per the germline V gene, CDR1 is SGHTA and CDR2 is FQGNSA.

This clone appeared a few times. The chain has TRBV9 and TRBJ2-1, with D maybe TRBD2 (6 bases). The germline gives CDR1 SGDLS, CDR2 YYNGEE. Between the trimmed V and J ends, which lost 0 bases and 7 bases, there was a span of 14 bases. The CDR3 runs 15 residues. CDR3 nucleotides: TGTGCCAGCAGCGTAGACGGGAGAGTTGGGAATGAGCAGTTCTTC. This encodes CASSVDGRVGNEQFF.

V and J are TRBV7-9 and TRBJ2-1, with D maybe TRBD2 (6 bases). The V end lost 5 bases, the J end lost 8 bases, and 25 bases lay between the germline ends. There are 17 residues in the CDR3. Germline CDR1 reads SEHNR; CDR2 reads FQNEAQ (reference sequence). The DNA of the CDR3 is TGTGCCAGCAGCCCATTCGGTAGGCGGGGCCTGAGGGATGAGCAGTTCTTC. Translation: CASSPFGRRGLRDEQFF.

In the case of this clone: Its ends do not fully match the called genes, so a read error is possible. J is TRBJ2-7 and V is TRBV27; TRBD2 is a possible D gene (6 bases). The CDR3 has 17 amino acids. Per germline, CDR1 MNHEY and CDR2 SMNVEV (reference sequence). The CDR3 loop reads CASSLFPGLRSSYEQYF. As DNA, the CDR3 is TGTGCCAGCAGCTTATTCCCGGGACTCAGGAGCTCCTACGAGCAGTACTTC.

The chain combines TRBV6-1 with TRBJ2-7; 7 bases are shared with TRBD1. V was pared by 8 bases and J by 0 bases, with 10 bases of the junction left unmatched. The CDR3 has 15 amino acids. Germline V gene lookup returns CDR1 MNHNS and CDR2 SASEGT. CDR3 bases: TGTGCCAGCTGTGGGACAGATTCGAGCTCCTACGAGCAGTACTTC. It translates to CASCGTDSSSYEQYF.

This clone was seen a few times. V and J are TRBV10-2 and TRBJ1-5, with 9 bases fitting TRBD1. Trimming removed 8 bases from V and 4 bases from J; junction bases left unmatched: 9. The CDR3 has 15 amino acids. CDR1 WSHSY and CDR2 SAAADI come from the germline V gene. CDR3 in amino acids: CASRTGTGMNQPQHF. CDR3 DNA: TGCGCCAGCCGCACCGGGACAGGGATGAATCAGCCCCAGCATTTT.

The chain has TRBV10-3 and TRBJ1-2; D may be TRBD1 (6 bases). Germline CDR1 and CDR2: ENHRY and SYGVKD. The ends were cut back, 10 bases at V and 5 bases at J, with 14 bases in the middle. The CDR3 consists of 12 residues. The CDR3 sequence is CATTETGYGYTF. The DNA for the CDR3 is TGTGCCACTACTGAGACAGGTTATGGCTACACCTTC.

This chain links TRBV4-1 with TRBJ2-7; 9 bases are shared with TRBD1. V dropped 4 bases and J dropped 6; count of bases not matched to a gene: 4. The CDR3 runs 13 residues. Germline CDR1 MGHRA, CDR2 YSYEKL. CDR3 residues: CASSPWGQGEQYF. The CDR3 coding sequence is TGCGCCAGCAGCCCCTGGGGACAGGGCGAGCAGTACTTC.

The CDR3 here is CASSSYRGRGYNEQFF. In DNA form, the CDR3 reads TGTGCCAGCAGCTCGTACAGGGGACGGGGGTACAATGAGCAGTTCTTC. The rearrangement links TRBV7-9 to TRBJ2-1; tentative D call: TRBD1 (7 bases). This CDR3 is 16 amino acids long. Trimming took 4 bases from V and 4 from J, leaving 17 bases between them. Per the germline V gene, CDR1 is SEHNR and CDR2 is FQNEAQ (reference sequence).

J is TRBJ2-7 and V is TRBV5-5; D is unclear. V was cut by 5 bases and J by 3 bases, with 6 bases left in between. Germline-derived CDR1 and CDR2 are SGHKS and YYEKEE (reference sequence). CDR3 length: 11 residues. CDR3 nucleotide sequence: TGTGCCAGCAGTTACGGCTACGAGCAGTACTTC. Translating gives CASSYGYEQYF.

V usage is TRBV7-3 and J usage is TRBJ2-5, with TRBD2 matching 8 bases. The V and J ends lost 5 bases and 7 bases, in that order; junction bases with no gene match: 6. The CDR3 length is 13 residues. Germline V lookup: CDR1 SGHTA, CDR2 FQGTGA. The CDR3 spells CASSPGLGGTQYF. The CDR3 bases are TGTGCCAGCAGCCCGGGACTAGGAGGGACCCAGTACTTC.

V is TRBV6-5 and J is TRBJ1-2; a possible D gene is TRBD1 (5 bases). Germline lookup yields CDR1 MNHEY and CDR2 SVGAGI. This CDR3 has 13 amino acids. V was shortened by 2 bases and J by 5 bases, with 9 bases between the two germline ends. DNA of the CDR3: TGTGCCAGCAGTTACCCCGGGGGTTATGGCTACACCTTC. This gives the protein CASSYPGGYGYTF.

V gene TRBV19 combines with J gene TRBJ2-5; D might be TRBD1 (6 bases). Germline V gene data show CDR1 as LNHDA and CDR2 as SQIVND (reference sequence). This CDR3 has 16 residues. Trimming cost V 1 base and J 0 bases, with 12 bases left between them. CDR3 amino acids: CASSIARTAYQETQYF. The CDR3, as DNA: TGTGCCAGTAGTATAGCCCGGACAGCTTACCAAGAGACCCAGTACTTC.

In this sample, this clone turned up a few times. The chain couples TRBV2 to TRBJ1-5, with a weak D call TRBD1 (6 bases). This CDR3 is built from 14 residues. In germline, CDR1 is SNHLY, CDR2 FYNNEI. V was shortened by 6 bases and J by 6 bases, with 15 bases between the two germline ends. The CDR3 sequence: CASSTTGPPQPQHF. The CDR3, as DNA: TGTGCCAGCAGCACTACAGGGCCCCCTCAGCCCCAGCATTTT.

The rearrangement joins TRBV28 to TRBJ1-1, with 7 bases identical to TRBD1. Germline CDR1 reads MDHEN; CDR2 reads SYDVKM. The CDR3 loop spans 16 amino acids. V dropped 4 bases and J dropped 0; count of bases not matched to a gene: 8. CDR3 sequence reads: CASSSFRQGLNTEAFF. As DNA, the CDR3 is TGTGCCAGCAGTTCCTTCCGACAGGGATTGAACACTGAAGCTTTCTTT.

CDR3 sequence (DNA): TGTGCCAGTGGAAACCTGATTAGCGGGGGCACCTACGAGCAGTACTTC. Protein: CASGNLISGGTYEQYF. The rearrangement links TRBV19 to TRBJ2-5, with TRBD2 matching over 9 bases. The end of the DNA is better explained by TRBJ2-7, so the J call may be wrong. There are 16 residues in the CDR3. Germline CDR1 LNHDA, CDR2 SQIVND (reference sequence).